This T cell receptor (beta chain) stems from a study of shared clonotypes between healthy human individuals. CDR3 size: 13 residues. V was cut by 1 base and J by 5 bases, with 8 bases left in between. CDR1 is SGHTA and CDR2 is FQGNSA in the germline V gene. Using immunoSEQ multiplex PCR, the repertoire was profiled, and TCRdb retains in-frame clones only, with some absent. Among millions of clones listed, around 95% were seen once. The sample taken for sequencing was naive CD4+ T cells sorted from blood. The subset denotes: CD45RA+ positively selected. The origin of this receptor is a man aged 18 to 35 in good health. The chain links TRBV7-2 to TRBJ1-2; D gene uncertain. The CDR3 region is CASSLGSKYGYTF. CDR3 bases: TGTGCCAGCAGCTTAGGGTCGAAGTATGGCTACACCTTC.